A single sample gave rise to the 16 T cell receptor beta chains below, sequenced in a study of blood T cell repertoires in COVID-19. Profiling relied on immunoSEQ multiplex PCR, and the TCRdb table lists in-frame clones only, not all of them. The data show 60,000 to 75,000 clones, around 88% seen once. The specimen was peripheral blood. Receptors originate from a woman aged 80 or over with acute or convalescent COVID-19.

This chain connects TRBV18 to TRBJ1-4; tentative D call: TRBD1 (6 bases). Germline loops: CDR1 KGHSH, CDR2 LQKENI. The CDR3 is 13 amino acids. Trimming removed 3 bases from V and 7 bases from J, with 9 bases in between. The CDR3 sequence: CASSPSRGEKLFF. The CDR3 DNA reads TGTGCCAGCTCACCGAGCAGGGGTGAAAAACTGTTTTTT.

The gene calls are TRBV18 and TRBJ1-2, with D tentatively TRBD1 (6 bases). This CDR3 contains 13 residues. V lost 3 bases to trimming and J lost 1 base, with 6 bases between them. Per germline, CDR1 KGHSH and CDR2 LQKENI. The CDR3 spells CASSPDSNYGYTF. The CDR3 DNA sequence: TGTGCCAGCTCACCGGACAGTAACTATGGCTACACCTTC.

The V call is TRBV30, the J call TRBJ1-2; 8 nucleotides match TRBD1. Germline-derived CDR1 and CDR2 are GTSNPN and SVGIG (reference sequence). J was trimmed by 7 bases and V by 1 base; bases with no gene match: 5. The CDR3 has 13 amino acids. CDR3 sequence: CAWSGGQGGGYTF. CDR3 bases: TGTGCCTGGAGTGGCGGACAGGGTGGTGGCTACACCTTC.

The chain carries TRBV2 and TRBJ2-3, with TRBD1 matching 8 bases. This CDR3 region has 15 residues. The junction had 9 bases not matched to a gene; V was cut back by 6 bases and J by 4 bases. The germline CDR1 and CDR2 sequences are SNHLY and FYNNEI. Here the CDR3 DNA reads TGTGCCAGCAGCCCGGGACAGGCCAGCGCAGATACGCAGTATTTT. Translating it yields CASSPGQASADTQYF.

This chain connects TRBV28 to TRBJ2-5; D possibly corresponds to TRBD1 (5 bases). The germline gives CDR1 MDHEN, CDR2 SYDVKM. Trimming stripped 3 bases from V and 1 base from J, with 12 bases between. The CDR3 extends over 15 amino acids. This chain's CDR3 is CASSFQGAAQETQYF. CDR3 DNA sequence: TGTGCCAGCAGTTTCCAAGGGGCAGCCCAAGAGACCCAGTACTTC.

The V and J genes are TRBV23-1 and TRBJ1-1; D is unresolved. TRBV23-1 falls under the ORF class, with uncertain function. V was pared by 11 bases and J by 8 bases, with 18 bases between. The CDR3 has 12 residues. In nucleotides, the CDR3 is TGCGCCCTCCAAGCGAAGGCCGGGGAAGCTTTCTTT. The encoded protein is CALQAKAGEAFF.

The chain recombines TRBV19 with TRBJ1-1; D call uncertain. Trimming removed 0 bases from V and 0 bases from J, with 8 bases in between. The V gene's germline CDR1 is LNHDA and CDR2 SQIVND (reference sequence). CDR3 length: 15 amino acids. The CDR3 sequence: CASSIESPVNTEAFF. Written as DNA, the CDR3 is TGTGCCAGTAGTATAGAAAGTCCAGTGAACACTGAAGCTTTCTTT. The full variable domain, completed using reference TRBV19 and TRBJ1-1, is DGGITQSPKYLFRKEGQNVTLSCEQNLNHDAMYWYRQDPGQGLRLIYYSQIVNDFQKGDIAEGYSVSREKKESFPLTVTSAQKNPTAFYLCASSIESPVNTEAFFGQGTRLTVV.

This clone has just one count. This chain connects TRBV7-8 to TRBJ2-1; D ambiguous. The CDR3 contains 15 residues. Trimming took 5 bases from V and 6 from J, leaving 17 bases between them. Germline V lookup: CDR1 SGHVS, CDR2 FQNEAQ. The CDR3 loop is CASSRREWQANEQFF. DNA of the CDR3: TGTGCCAGCAGCCGACGAGAATGGCAGGCCAATGAGCAGTTCTTC. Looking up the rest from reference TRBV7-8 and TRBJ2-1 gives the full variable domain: GAGVSQSPRYKVAKRGQDVALRCDPISGHVSLFWYQQALGQGPEFLTYFQNEAQLDKSGLPSDRFFAERPEGSVSTLKIQRTQQEDSAVYLCASSRREWQANEQFFGPGTRLTVL.

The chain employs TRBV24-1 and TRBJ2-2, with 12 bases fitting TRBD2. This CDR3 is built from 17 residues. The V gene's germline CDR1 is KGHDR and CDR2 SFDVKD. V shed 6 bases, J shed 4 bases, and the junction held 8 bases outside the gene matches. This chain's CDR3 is CATSLSSGGAGTGELFF. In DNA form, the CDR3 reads TGTGCCACCAGTCTTTCTAGCGGGGGGGCGGGCACCGGGGAGCTGTTTTTT.

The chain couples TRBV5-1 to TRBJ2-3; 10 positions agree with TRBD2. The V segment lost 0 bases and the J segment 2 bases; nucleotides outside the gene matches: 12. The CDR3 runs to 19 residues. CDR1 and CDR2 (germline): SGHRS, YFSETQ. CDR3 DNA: TGCGCCAGCAGCTTGGGCGGTAGCGGGGGGCTTGCCACCACAGATACGCAGTATTTT. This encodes CASSLGGSGGLATTDTQYF. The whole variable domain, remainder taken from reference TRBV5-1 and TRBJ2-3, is KAGVTQTPRYLIKTRGQQVTLSCSPISGHRSVSWYQQTPGQGLQFLFEYFSETQRNKGNFPGRFSGRQFSNSRSEMNVSTLELGDSALYLCASSLGGSGGLATTDTQYFGPGTRLTVL.

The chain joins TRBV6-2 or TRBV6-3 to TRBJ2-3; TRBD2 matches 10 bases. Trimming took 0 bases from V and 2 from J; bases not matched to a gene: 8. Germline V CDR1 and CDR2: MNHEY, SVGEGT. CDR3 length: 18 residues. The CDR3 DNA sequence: TGTGCCAGCAGTTACTCAATAAGTCTAGCGGGAGACACAGATACGCAGTATTTT. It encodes CASSYSISLAGDTDTQYF.

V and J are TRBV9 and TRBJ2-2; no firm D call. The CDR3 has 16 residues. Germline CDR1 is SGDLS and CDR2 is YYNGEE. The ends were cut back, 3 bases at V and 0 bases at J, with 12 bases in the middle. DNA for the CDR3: TGTGCCAGCAGCGCAACGGCGGTACCGAACACCGGGGAGCTGTTTTTT. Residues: CASSATAVPNTGELFF.

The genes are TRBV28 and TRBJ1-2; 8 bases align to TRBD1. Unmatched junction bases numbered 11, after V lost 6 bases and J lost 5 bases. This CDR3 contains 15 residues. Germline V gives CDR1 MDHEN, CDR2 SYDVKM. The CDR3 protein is CASSAAAGGGYGYTF. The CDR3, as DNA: TGTGCCAGCAGCGCCGCGGCAGGGGGCGGGTATGGCTACACCTTC.

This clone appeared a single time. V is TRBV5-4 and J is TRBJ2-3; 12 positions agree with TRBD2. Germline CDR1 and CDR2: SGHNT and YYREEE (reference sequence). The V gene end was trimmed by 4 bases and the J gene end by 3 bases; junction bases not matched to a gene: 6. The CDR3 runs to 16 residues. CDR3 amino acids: CASSTRLAGATDTQYF. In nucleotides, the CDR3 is TGTGCCAGCAGCACAAGACTAGCGGGAGCGACAGATACGCAGTATTTT.

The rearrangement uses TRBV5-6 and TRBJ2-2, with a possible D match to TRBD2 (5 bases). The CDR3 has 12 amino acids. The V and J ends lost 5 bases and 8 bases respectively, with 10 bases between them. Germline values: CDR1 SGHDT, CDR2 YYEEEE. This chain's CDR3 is CASSRTWGELFF. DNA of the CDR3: TGTGCCAGCAGTCGGACTTGGGGGGAGCTGTTTTTT.

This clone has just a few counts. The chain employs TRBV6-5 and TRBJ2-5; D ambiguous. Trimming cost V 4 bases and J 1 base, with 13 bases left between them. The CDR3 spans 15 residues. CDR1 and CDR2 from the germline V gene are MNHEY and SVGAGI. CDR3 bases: TGTGCCAGCAGTTCTACGACTGTACCCCAAGAGACCCAGTACTTC. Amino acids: CASSSTTVPQETQYF.